The sample holds a few counts of the clone carrying this TCR beta chain. The data derive from a study of early T cells in non-severe SARS-CoV-2 infection. MiXCR, applied by TCRdb to the 5' RACE reads, yields one record per CDR3 protein. The sample contains around 30,000 distinct CDR3 sequences, 5% to 7% of which appear only once. This CDR3 spans 13 amino acids. The trim removed 5 bases at V and 6 bases at J, leaving 4 bases unmatched. Germline CDR1 WNHNN, CDR2 SYGVQD (reference sequence). The J gene is TRBJ1-2, the V gene TRBV10-1, with 9 bases matching TRBD1. Material for sequencing was whole blood. The receptor's source is an adult who was a healthcare worker with PCR-confirmed SARS-CoV-2 infection or an uninfected control (not recorded which). The CDR3 loop is CASSSGTGNGYTF. The DNA of the CDR3 is TGCGCCAGCAGTTCCGGGACAGGGAATGGCTACACCTTC.